These 9 T cell receptor beta chains were sequenced from one sample in a study of blood T cells in healthy people across ages (dated by TCRdb to the mid-2010s). Library method: 5' RACE. TCRdb shows the sequencer as Illumina HiSeq 2500. A second PCR of roughly 7 to 11 cycles was performed with a sample-barcoded 5' primer and a J-beta primer mix. TCRdb applied fastp at Q25 and MiXCR to the public reads, then kept only in-frame beta chains. Rows are unified per CDR3 protein, each entry keeping the most common DNA and genes. For this sample there are 1.5 million to 2 million distinct CDR3 sequences; about 28% appear just once. 7% to 9% of the sample is held by the ten biggest clonotypes. Material for sequencing was blood. The receptor set was obtained from a woman in her twenties or thirties in good health.

This clonotype was seen more than once but under ten times. The chain joins TRBV28 to TRBJ2-5; D is perhaps TRBD1 (6 bases). V was trimmed by 6 bases and J by 5 bases, leaving 13 bases between them. CDR1 and CDR2 (germline): MDHEN, SYDVKM. The CDR3 length is 13 residues. CDR3 in amino acids: CASREQGRETQYF. CDR3 nucleotides: TGTGCCAGCAGGGAACAGGGTCGGGAGACCCAGTACTTC.

V is TRBV29-1 and J is TRBJ2-7; tentatively, D is TRBD1 (6 bases). The CDR3 is 13 residues long. V lost 4 bases to trimming and J lost 0 bases, with 10 bases between them. Looked up from germline, CDR1 is SQVTM and CDR2 is ANQGSEA. CDR3 sequence reads: CSVAGVLSYEQYF. The CDR3 DNA is TGCAGCGTTGCAGGGGTCCTCTCCTACGAGCAGTACTTC.

This clonotype was seen ten or more times. The chain recombines TRBV5-1 with TRBJ2-7, with D possibly called TRBD1 or TRBD2 (5 bases each). Germline CDR1 is SGHRS and CDR2 is YFSETQ. V lost 1 base and J lost 2, with 13 bases in between. The CDR3 is made up of 15 amino acids. CDR3 protein: CASSLRGDPTYEQYF. In DNA, the CDR3 is TGCGCCAGCAGCTTGAGAGGGGATCCAACCTACGAGCAGTACTTC.

The chain couples TRBV5-1 to TRBJ1-1; 8 bases agree with TRBD1. The CDR3 runs to 15 residues. Germline CDR1 reads SGHRS; CDR2 reads YFSETQ. The V gene end was trimmed by 4 bases and the J gene end by 4 bases; junction bases not matched to a gene: 9. The CDR3 DNA reads as TGCGCCAGCAGCCCGGACAGGGCTTGGACCACTGAAGCTTTCTTT. This gives the protein CASSPDRAWTTEAFF.

Ten or more counts support this clonotype. The rearrangement joins TRBV4-1 to TRBJ1-2; tentatively, D is TRBD1 (5 bases). Trimming took off 0 bases at V and 4 bases at J, with 9 bases between the two ends. The CDR3 runs to 14 residues. The V gene's germline CDR1 is MGHRA and CDR2 YSYEKL. CDR3 DNA sequence: TGCGCCAGCAGCCAAGATCAGACAGTCTATGGCTACACCTTC. Amino acid sequence: CASSQDQTVYGYTF.

The J gene is TRBJ1-1, the V gene TRBV12-3 or TRBV12-4; D is unclear. Trimming pared 6 bases from V and 0 bases from J, leaving 11 bases between. This CDR3 comprises 14 residues. The CDR3: CASSLSLLNTEAFF. In DNA, the CDR3 is TGTGCCAGCAGCTTAAGCCTCTTGAACACTGAAGCTTTCTTT.

This clonotype was found once. Possible read error: a much larger clone is one base away. This chain uses TRBV20-1 with TRBJ1-2, with a tentative D call TRBD1 (5 bases). Trimming shortened V by 5 bases and J by 2 bases, and 12 bases separated the two germline ends. The CDR3 consists of 13 residues. Germline CDR1 is DFQATT and CDR2 is SNEGSKA (reference sequence). The CDR3 here is CSAGGNSNYGYTF. The CDR3 region has the DNA TGCAGTGCTGGGGGGAATTCCAACTATGGCTACACCTTC.

The sample holds a few counts of this clonotype. The chain links TRBV5-8 to TRBJ1-2, with D hard to call. The germline V gene encodes CDR1 SGHTS and CDR2 YDEGEE. V gave up 1 base and J gave up 6 bases, with 10 bases separating them. The CDR3 runs 13 residues. CDR3 amino acids: CASSLPRKDGYTF. In DNA form, the CDR3 reads TGTGCCAGCAGCTTGCCCCGGAAGGATGGCTACACCTTC.

This clonotype was observed a few times. CDR3 DNA sequence: TGTGCCAGCAGCCGTATACAGGGGTGGGAGACCCAGTACTTC. This gives the protein CASSRIQGWETQYF. The V gene is TRBV7-9, the J gene TRBJ2-5; 7 bases line up with TRBD1. Per germline, CDR1 SEHNR and CDR2 FQNEAQ (reference sequence). V was pared by 5 bases and J by 5 bases, with 8 bases of the junction left unmatched. This CDR3 is built from 14 residues.